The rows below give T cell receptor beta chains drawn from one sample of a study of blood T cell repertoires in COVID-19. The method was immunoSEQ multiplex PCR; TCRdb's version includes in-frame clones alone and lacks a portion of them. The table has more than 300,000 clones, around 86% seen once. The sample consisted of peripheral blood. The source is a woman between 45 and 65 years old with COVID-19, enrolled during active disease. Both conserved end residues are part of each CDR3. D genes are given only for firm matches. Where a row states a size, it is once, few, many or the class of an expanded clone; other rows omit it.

CDR3: CASSYRSTEAFF
DNA: TGTGCCAGCAGTTACCGTAGCACTGAAGCTTTCTTT
J: TRBJ1-1
D: .
V: TRBV6-2/TRBV6-3
size: .

CDR3: CASSTSYEQYF
DNA: TGTGCCAGCAGCACTTCCTACGAGCAGTACTTC
J: TRBJ2-7
D: .
V: TRBV5-5
size: .

CDR3: CASSGPSGRGEKLFF
DNA: TGTGCCAGCAGTGGACCCTCGGGGAGGGGTGAAAAACTGTTTTTT
J: TRBJ1-4
D: .
V: TRBV25-1
size: .

CDR3: CASSLAGAGRYTDTQYF
DNA: TGTGCCAGCAGCTTAGCGGGGGCAGGGCGATACACAGATACGCAGTATTTT
J: TRBJ2-3
D: .
V: TRBV7-2
size: .

CDR3: CASSIGDWGAYGYTF
DNA: TGTGCCAGTAGTATAGGGGACTGGGGAGCCTATGGCTACACCTTC
J: TRBJ1-2
D: .
V: TRBV19
size: .

CDR3: CSASVLAGGTTDTQYF
DNA: TGCAGTGCTAGTGTTCTAGCGGGAGGGACCACAGATACGCAGTATTTT
J: TRBJ2-3
D: TRBD2
V: TRBV20-1
size: .

CDR3: CASSLVRGGNIQYF
DNA: TGTGCCAGCAGCTTAGTGCGGGGGGGAAACATTCAGTACTTC
J: TRBJ2-4
D: TRBD2
V: TRBV7-8
size: .

CDR3: CSVEDVGQGRLEQFF
DNA: TGCAGCGTTGAAGATGTGGGACAGGGGAGACTTGAGCAGTTCTTC
J: TRBJ2-1
D: TRBD1
V: TRBV29-1
size: .

CDR3: CASSQSVGQDYEQYF
DNA: TGCGCCAGCAGCCAATCCGTGGGGCAGGACTACGAGCAGTACTTC
J: TRBJ2-7
D: .
V: TRBV4-3
size: .

CDR3: CASSALQGRSTEAFF
DNA: TGTGCCAGCAGCGCGTTACAGGGGAGGTCAACTGAAGCTTTCTTT
J: TRBJ1-1
D: TRBD1
V: TRBV5-6
size: .

CDR3: CASSLGVPSRTYEQYF
DNA: TGCGCCAGCAGCTTGGGGGTCCCGTCGCGGACCTACGAGCAGTACTTC
J: TRBJ2-7
D: .
V: TRBV5-1
size: .

CDR3: CASSLIGVTQYF
DNA: TGTGCCAGCAGCTTAATAGGAGTTACGCAGTATTTT
J: TRBJ2-3
D: .
V: TRBV7-2
size: .

CDR3: CASSYRGGREAFF
DNA: TGCGCCAGCAGCTACAGGGGGGGTCGGGAAGCTTTCTTT
J: TRBJ1-1
D: TRBD1
V: TRBV10-1
size: .

CDR3: CASSLVISNHLYNEQFF
DNA: TGTGCCAGCAGCTTAGTTATTTCGAACCACTTGTACAATGAGCAGTTCTTC
J: TRBJ2-1
D: .
V: TRBV7-6
size: .

CDR3: CASSSGGPLPFNEQFF
DNA: TGTGCCAGCAGCTCAGGGGGCCCTCTCCCCTTCAATGAGCAGTTCTTC
J: TRBJ2-1
D: TRBD1
V: TRBV9
size: .

CDR3: CASTRGLGNEQFF
DNA: TGTGCCAGCACGAGAGGGTTAGGCAATGAGCAGTTCTTC
J: TRBJ2-1
D: .
V: TRBV14
size: .

CDR3: CASSVDIYAGTGNDGYTF
DNA: TGTGCCAGCAGCGTAGATATCTATGCCGGGACAGGGAATGATGGCTACACCTTC
J: TRBJ1-2
D: TRBD1
V: TRBV9
size: .

CDR3: CASSLPGQPSGANVLTF
DNA: TGTGCCAGCAGTCTCCCGGGACAACCCTCTGGGGCCAACGTCCTGACTTTC
J: TRBJ2-6
D: .
V: TRBV6-6
size: .

CDR3: CASSRDTGGTQYF
DNA: TGTGCCAGCAGTCGCGACACGGGGGGTACGCAGTATTTT
J: TRBJ2-3
D: TRBD2
V: TRBV6-5
size: once

CDR3: CSASVRNTEAFF
DNA: TGCAGTGCTAGTGTCAGGAACACTGAAGCTTTCTTT
J: TRBJ1-1
D: .
V: TRBV20-1
size: .

CDR3: CASSQPGLGKTEAFF
DNA: TGTGCCAGCAGCCAACCGGGACTGGGGAAGACTGAAGCTTTCTTT
J: TRBJ1-1
D: .
V: TRBV7-9
size: .

CDR3: CASRTDRGTYEQYF
DNA: TGTGCCAGCAGGACCGACAGGGGGACCTACGAGCAGTACTTC
J: TRBJ2-7
D: TRBD1
V: TRBV28
size: .

CDR3: CASSLGAHIQYF
DNA: TGTGCCAGCAGCCTGGGGGCGCACATTCAGTACTTC
J: TRBJ2-4
D: .
V: TRBV7-2
size: .

CDR3: CASSGTLRTERFF
DNA: TGCGCCAGCAGTGGAACTCTGAGGACAGAACGGTTCTTC
J: TRBJ2-1
D: .
V: TRBV10-1
size: .

CDR3: CASSLSASGTWEQFF
DNA: TGTGCCAGCAGCTTATCGGCTAGCGGGACTTGGGAGCAGTTCTTC
J: TRBJ2-1
D: TRBD2
V: TRBV7-2
size: .

CDR3: CASSFMGSHTPYEQYF
DNA: TGTGCCAGCAGCTTCATGGGCAGTCACACACCCTACGAGCAGTACTTC
J: TRBJ2-7
D: .
V: TRBV5-5
size: .

CDR3: CASSAPPGQGAFGQPQHF
DNA: TGTGCCAGCAGTGCCCCCCCCGGACAGGGGGCGTTCGGGCAGCCCCAGCATTTT
J: TRBJ1-5
D: TRBD1
V: TRBV6-1
size: .

CDR3: CASSLFYVGELFF
DNA: TGCGCCAGCAGCTTGTTCTACGTCGGGGAGCTGTTTTTT
J: TRBJ2-2
D: .
V: TRBV5-1
size: .

CDR3: CASTWVGSTGGGTEAFF
DNA: TGTGCCAGCACCTGGGTAGGCTCTACAGGGGGAGGGACTGAAGCTTTCTTT
J: TRBJ1-1
D: TRBD1
V: TRBV5-6
size: .

CDR3: CASSPDSEGVGAEAFF
DNA: TGTGCCAGCTCCCCCGACAGTGAGGGGGTAGGTGCTGAAGCTTTCTTT
J: TRBJ1-1
D: .
V: TRBV18
size: few

CDR3: CASSPAGSDTQYF
DNA: TGTGCCAGCTCACCGGCAGGGTCAGATACGCAGTATTTT
J: TRBJ2-3
D: .
V: TRBV18
size: .

CDR3: CASSNSGQGVQSNQPQHF
DNA: TGTGCCAGTAGTAATTCGGGACAGGGGGTGCAGAGCAATCAGCCCCAGCATTTT
J: TRBJ1-5
D: TRBD1
V: TRBV19
size: .

CDR3: CASRNLKEAYSGNTIYF
DNA: TGTGCCAGCAGAAATTTAAAAGAGGCCTACTCTGGAAACACCATATATTTT
J: TRBJ1-3
D: .
V: TRBV5-6
size: .

CDR3: CASSTRASGTYEQYF
DNA: TGCGCCAGCAGTACCAGGGCTAGCGGGACCTACGAGCAGTACTTC
J: TRBJ2-7
D: TRBD2
V: TRBV10-1
size: .

CDR3: CASSTRTGGQETQYF
DNA: TGTGCCAGCAGCACCAGGACAGGGGGCCAAGAGACCCAGTACTTC
J: TRBJ2-5
D: TRBD1
V: TRBV9
size: .

CDR3: CATSDRSTSGREEQFF
DNA: TGTGCCACCAGTGATCGTTCGACTAGCGGGAGGGAGGAGCAGTTCTTC
J: TRBJ2-1
D: TRBD2
V: TRBV24-1
size: .

CDR3: CASSFSPGGQRNEKLFF
DNA: TGTGCCAGCAGTTTTTCCCCCGGGGGACAGAGGAATGAAAAACTGTTTTTT
J: TRBJ1-4
D: TRBD1
V: TRBV27
size: .

CDR3: CASSFGTGGETQYF
DNA: TGTGCCAGCAGCTTTGGGACAGGTGGGGAGACCCAGTACTTC
J: TRBJ2-5
D: TRBD1
V: TRBV5-6
size: .

CDR3: CASSPRQANGFVSGTEAFF
DNA: TGTGCCAGCTCACCACGACAGGCTAATGGGTTCGTGTCGGGCACTGAAGCTTTCTTT
J: TRBJ1-1
D: .
V: TRBV18
size: .

CDR3: CASSRDRVTEAFF
DNA: TGTGCCAGCAGCCGTGACAGGGTCACTGAAGCTTTCTTT
J: TRBJ1-1
D: TRBD1
V: TRBV6-5
size: .